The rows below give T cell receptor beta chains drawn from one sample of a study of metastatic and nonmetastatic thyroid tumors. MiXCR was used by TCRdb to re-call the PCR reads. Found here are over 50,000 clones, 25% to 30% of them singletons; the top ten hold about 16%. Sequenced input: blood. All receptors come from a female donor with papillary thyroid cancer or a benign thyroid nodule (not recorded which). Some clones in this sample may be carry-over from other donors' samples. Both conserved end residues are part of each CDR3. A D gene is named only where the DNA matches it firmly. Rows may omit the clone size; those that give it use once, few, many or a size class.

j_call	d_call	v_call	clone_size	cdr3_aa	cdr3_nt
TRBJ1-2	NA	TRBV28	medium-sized	CASSLDQGILYGYTF	TGTGCCAGCAGTTTAGACCAGGGGATCCTCTATGGCTACACCTTC
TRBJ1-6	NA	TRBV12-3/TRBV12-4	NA	CASSFAGTYNSPLHF	TGTGCCAGCAGTTTCGCAGGCACTTATAATTCACCCCTCCACTTT
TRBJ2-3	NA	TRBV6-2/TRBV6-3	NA	CASSPGGPTDTQYF	TGTGCCAGCAGTCCCGGGGGACCCACAGATACGCAGTATTTT
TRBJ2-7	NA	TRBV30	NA	CAWTIGGGSSYEQYF	TGTGCCTGGACGATCGGGGGCGGGAGCTCCTACGAGCAGTACTTC
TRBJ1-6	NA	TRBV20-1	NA	CSARGSSYNSPLHF	TGCAGTGCTAGGGGGAGCTCCTATAATTCACCCCTCCACTTT
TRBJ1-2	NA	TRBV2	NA	CAIQGVYYGYTF	TGTGCCATACAGGGAGTTTACTATGGCTACACCTTC
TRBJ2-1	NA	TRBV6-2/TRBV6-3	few	CASSYKRGRGATNEQFF	TGTGCCAGCAGTTACAAGAGGGGCAGGGGCGCAACCAATGAGCAGTTCTTC
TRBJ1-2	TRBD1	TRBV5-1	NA	CASSSPGGKSYGYTF	TGCGCCAGCAGCTCCCCAGGGGGCAAAAGCTATGGCTACACCTTC
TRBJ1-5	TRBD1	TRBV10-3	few	CAISEGTGQQPQHF	TGTGCCATCAGTGAGGGGACAGGGCAGCAGCCCCAGCATTTT
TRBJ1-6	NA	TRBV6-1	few	CASRAYNSPLHF	TGTGCCAGCAGGGCCTATAATTCACCCCTCCACTTT
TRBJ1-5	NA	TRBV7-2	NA	CASSWTVNQPQHF	TGTGCCAGCAGCTGGACAGTCAATCAGCCCCAGCATTTT
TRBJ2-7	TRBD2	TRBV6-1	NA	CASSSTSGGGYEQYF	TGTGCCAGCAGTTCGACTAGCGGGGGAGGTTACGAGCAGTACTTC
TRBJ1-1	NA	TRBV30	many	CAWILNTEAFF	TGTGCCTGGATACTGAACACTGAAGCTTTCTTT
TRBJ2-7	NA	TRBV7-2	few	CASSEIGGAGKEQYF	TGTGCCAGCAGCGAGATCGGAGGGGCCGGGAAAGAGCAGTACTTC
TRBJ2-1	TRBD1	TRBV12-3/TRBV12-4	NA	CASSKDRGRVNEQFF	TGTGCCAGCAGCAAGGACAGGGGGCGCGTCAATGAGCAGTTCTTC
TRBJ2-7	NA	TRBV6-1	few	CASSPPGLNYEQYF	TGTGCCAGCAGTCCTCCGGGACTTAACTACGAGCAGTACTTC
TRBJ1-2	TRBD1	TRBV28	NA	CATTIDRADGYTF	TGTGCCACTACGATAGACAGGGCTGATGGCTACACCTTC
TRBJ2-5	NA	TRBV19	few	CASSARQVQETQYF	TGTGCCAGTAGTGCACGACAGGTCCAAGAGACCCAGTACTTC
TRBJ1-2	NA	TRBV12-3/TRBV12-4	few	CASSNRPGGYTF	TGTGCCAGCAGTAACAGGCCGGGAGGCTACACCTTC
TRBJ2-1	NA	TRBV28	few	CASSLNGQYNEQFF	TGTGCCAGCAGTTTAAACGGCCAATACAATGAGCAGTTCTTC
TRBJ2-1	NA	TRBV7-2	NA	CASSLGGVGLEWQFF	TGTGCCAGCAGCTTAGGAGGGGTCGGGTTAGAATGGCAGTTCTTC
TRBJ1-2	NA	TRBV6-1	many	CASSEHGGGGSYGYTF	TGTGCCAGCAGTGAACACGGGGGAGGCGGGAGCTATGGCTACACCTTC
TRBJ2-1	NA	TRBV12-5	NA	CASRVAGDVNEQFF	TGTGCTAGCCGAGTAGCTGGAGATGTTAATGAGCAGTTCTTC
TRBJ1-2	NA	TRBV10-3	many	CAISGDTSPFYGYTF	TGTGCCATCAGTGGGGATACTTCCCCCTTCTATGGCTACACCTTC
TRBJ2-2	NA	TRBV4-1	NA	CASSQDRGGTGELFF	TGCGCCAGCAGCCAAGATCGGGGAGGCACCGGGGAGCTGTTTTTT
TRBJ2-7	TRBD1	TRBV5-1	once	CASSSGQGIYEQYF	TGCGCCAGCAGCTCGGGACAGGGTATTTACGAGCAGTACTTC
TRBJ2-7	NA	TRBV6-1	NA	CASYAAEIYEQYF	TGTGCCAGCTATGCGGCGGAAATCTACGAGCAGTACTTC
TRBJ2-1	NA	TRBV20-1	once	CSASTAQGEQFF	TGCAGTGCTTCGACTGCCCAGGGTGAGCAGTTCTTC
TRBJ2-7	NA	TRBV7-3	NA	CASSLEPGTYEQYF	TGTGCCAGCAGCTTAGAGCCAGGGACCTACGAGCAGTACTTC
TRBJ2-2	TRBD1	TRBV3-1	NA	CASSLLSGGRELFF	TGTGCCAGCAGCCTTCTTTCAGGGGGCAGGGAGCTGTTTTTT
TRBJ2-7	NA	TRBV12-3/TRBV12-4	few	CASSWARGDEQYF	TGTGCCAGCAGTTGGGCAAGGGGGGACGAGCAGTACTTC
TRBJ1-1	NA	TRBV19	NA	CASSQDDSTGNTEAFF	TGTGCCAGTAGTCAGGACGACTCGACAGGGAACACTGAAGCTTTCTTT
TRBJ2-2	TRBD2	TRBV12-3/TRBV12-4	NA	CASTLRGPSGIGELFF	TGTGCCAGCACTCTTCGAGGTCCTAGCGGGATCGGGGAGCTGTTTTTT
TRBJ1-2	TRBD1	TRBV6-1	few	CASSGTGVSPLDYGYTF	TGTGCCAGCAGTGGGACAGGGGTCTCCCCATTGGACTATGGCTACACCTTC
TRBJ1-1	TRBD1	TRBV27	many	CASSLTGGVLGAFF	TGTGCCAGCAGTTTAACAGGGGGCGTTTTAGGAGCTTTCTTT
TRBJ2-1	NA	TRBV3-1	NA	CASSQESGYNEQFF	TGTGCCAGCAGCCAAGAGTCAGGGTACAATGAGCAGTTCTTC
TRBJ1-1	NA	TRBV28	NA	CASSLGQGNTEAFF	TGTGCCAGCAGTTTGGGGCAGGGGAACACTGAAGCTTTCTTT
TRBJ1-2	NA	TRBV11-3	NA	CASSPAGEGYGYTF	TGTGCCAGCAGCCCCGCGGGGGAGGGCTATGGCTACACCTTC
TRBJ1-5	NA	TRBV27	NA	CASSLDALKPQHF	TGTGCCAGCAGTTTAGATGCCCTCAAGCCCCAGCATTTT
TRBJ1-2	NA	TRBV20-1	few	CSAAPTGGPSGGYTF	TGCAGTGCCGCCCCCACAGGTGGCCCTTCGGGGGGCTACACCTTC
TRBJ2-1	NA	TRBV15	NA	CATSRDYAGDSSYNEQFF	TGTGCCACCAGCAGAGATTATGCGGGGGACAGCTCCTACAATGAGCAGTTCTTC
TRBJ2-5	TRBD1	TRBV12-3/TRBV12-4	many	CASSHRDRDFETQYF	TGTGCCAGCAGTCACCGGGACAGGGATTTTGAGACCCAGTACTTC
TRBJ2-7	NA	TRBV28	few	CASRLDSSYEQYF	TGTGCCAGCAGGTTGGACAGCTCCTACGAGCAGTACTTC
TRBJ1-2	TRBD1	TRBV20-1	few	CSAGKLDRTRVANYGYTF	TGCAGTGCTGGAAAGTTGGACAGGACTAGGGTCGCTAACTATGGCTACACCTTC
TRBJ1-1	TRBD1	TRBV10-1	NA	CASSESGQGANTEAFF	TGCGCCAGCAGTGAGTCTGGGCAGGGGGCGAACACTGAAGCTTTCTTT
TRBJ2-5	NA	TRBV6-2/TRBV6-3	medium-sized	CASSYWETQYF	TGTGCCAGCAGTTACTGGGAGACCCAGTACTTC
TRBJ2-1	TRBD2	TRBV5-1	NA	CASSFKAGDNEQFF	TGCGCCAGCAGCTTTAAAGCGGGAGACAATGAGCAGTTCTTC
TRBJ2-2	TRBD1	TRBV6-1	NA	CASSGGTGSRELFF	TGTGCCAGCAGTGGGGGGACAGGGTCCCGGGAGCTGTTTTTT
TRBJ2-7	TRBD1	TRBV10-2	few	CASKTGGNYEQYF	TGCGCCAGTAAAACAGGGGGTAACTACGAGCAGTACTTC
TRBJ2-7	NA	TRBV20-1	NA	CRATQGYSYEQYF	TGCCGTGCGACACAAGGGTACTCCTACGAGCAGTACTTC
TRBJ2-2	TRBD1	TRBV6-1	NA	CASRDGQVALSGELFF	TGTGCCAGCAGAGACGGACAGGTGGCGCTGAGCGGGGAGCTGTTTTTT
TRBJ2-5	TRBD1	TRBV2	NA	CASSGEGGGETQYF	TGTGCCAGCAGTGGGGAAGGGGGCGGAGAGACCCAGTACTTC
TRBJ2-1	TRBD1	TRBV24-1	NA	CATRGTAKPNEQFF	TGTGCCACCAGAGGGACAGCCAAACCCAATGAGCAGTTCTTC
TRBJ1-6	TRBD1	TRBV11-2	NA	CASSFQGGNSPLHF	TGTGCCAGCAGCTTCCAGGGGGGTAATTCACCCCTCCACTTT
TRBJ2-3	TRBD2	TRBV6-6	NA	CASSYSSGGFTDTQYF	TGTGCCAGCAGTTACTCAAGCGGGGGCTTCACAGATACGCAGTATTTT
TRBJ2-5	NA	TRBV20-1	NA	CSARDLTRTGQETQYF	TGCAGTGCTAGAGATCTCACGAGGACCGGACAAGAGACCCAGTACTTC
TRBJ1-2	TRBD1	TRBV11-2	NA	CASSLDLGQNAIGYGYTF	TGTGCCAGCAGCTTAGATCTGGGACAGAATGCCATAGGCTATGGCTACACCTTC